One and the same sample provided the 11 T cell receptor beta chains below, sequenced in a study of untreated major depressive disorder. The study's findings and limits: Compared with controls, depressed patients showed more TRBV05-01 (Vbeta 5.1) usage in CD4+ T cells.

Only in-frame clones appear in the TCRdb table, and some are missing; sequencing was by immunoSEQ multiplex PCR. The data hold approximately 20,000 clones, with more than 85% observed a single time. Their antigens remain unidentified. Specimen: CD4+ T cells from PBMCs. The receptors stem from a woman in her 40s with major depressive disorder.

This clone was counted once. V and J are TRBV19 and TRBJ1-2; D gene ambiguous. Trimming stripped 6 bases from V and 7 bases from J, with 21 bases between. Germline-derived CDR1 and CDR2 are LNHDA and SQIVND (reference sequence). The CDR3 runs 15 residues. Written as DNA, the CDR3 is TGTGCCAGTAGACTCCGGGGAGCTGAGGTTGGTGGCTACACCTTC. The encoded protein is CASRLRGAEVGGYTF.

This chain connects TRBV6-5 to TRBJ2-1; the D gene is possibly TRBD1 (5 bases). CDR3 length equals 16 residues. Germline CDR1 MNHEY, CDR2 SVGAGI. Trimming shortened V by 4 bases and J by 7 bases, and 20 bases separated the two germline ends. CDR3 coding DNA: TGTGCCAGCAGTTTTTCAGGGTTTAGGAATGCAAATGAGCAGTTCTTC. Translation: CASSFSGFRNANEQFF.

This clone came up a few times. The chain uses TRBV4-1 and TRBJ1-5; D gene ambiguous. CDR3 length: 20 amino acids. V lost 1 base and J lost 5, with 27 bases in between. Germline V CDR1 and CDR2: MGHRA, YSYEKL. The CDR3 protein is CASSQVFAPPRATYHQPQHF. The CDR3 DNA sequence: TGCGCCAGCAGCCAAGTATTTGCCCCTCCAAGGGCCACTTACCATCAGCCCCAGCATTTT.

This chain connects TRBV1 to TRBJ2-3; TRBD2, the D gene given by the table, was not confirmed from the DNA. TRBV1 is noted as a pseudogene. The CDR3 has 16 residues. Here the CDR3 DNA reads TGCACCAGCAGCCCTCCTAGCGGGATCTTTTCAGATACGCAGTATTTT. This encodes CTSSPPSGIFSDTQYF.

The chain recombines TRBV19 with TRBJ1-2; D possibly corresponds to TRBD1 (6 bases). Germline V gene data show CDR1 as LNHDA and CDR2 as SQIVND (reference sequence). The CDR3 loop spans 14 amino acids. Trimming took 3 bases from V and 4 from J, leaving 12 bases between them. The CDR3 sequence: CASSILDSSYGYTF. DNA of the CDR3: TGTGCCAGTAGTATCTTGGACAGCAGCTATGGCTACACCTTC.

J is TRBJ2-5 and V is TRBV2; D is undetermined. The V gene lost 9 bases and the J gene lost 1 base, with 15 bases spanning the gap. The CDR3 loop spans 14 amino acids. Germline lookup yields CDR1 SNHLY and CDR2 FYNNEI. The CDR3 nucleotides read TGTGCCAGTCATCCTCCTAGTTTCCAAGAGACCCAGTACTTC. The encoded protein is CASHPPSFQETQYF.

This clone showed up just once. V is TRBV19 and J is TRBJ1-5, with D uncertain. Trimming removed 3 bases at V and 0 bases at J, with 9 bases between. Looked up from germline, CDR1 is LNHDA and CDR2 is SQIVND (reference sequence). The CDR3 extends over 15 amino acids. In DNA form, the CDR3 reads TGTGCCAGTAGTATGAAACAGTATAGCAATCAGCCCCAGCATTTT. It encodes CASSMKQYSNQPQHF. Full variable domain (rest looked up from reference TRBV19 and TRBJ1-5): DGGITQSPKYLFRKEGQNVTLSCEQNLNHDAMYWYRQDPGQGLRLIYYSQIVNDFQKGDIAEGYSVSREKKESFPLTVTSAQKNPTAFYLCASSMKQYSNQPQHFGDGTRLSIL.

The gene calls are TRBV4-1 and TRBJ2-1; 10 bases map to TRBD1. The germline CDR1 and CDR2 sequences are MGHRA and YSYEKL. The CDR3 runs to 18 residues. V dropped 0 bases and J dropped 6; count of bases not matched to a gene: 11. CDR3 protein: CASSQDRRGTGDSNEQFF. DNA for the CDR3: TGCGCCAGCAGCCAAGACCGGAGAGGGACAGGGGACTCCAATGAGCAGTTCTTC.

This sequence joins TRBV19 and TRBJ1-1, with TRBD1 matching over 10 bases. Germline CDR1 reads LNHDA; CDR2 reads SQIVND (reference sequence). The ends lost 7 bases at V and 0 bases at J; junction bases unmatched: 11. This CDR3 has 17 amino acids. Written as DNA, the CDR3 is TGTGCCAGTACCACCGATGACAGGGGGCGCGTGAACACTGAAGCTTTCTTT. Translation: CASTTDDRGRVNTEAFF.

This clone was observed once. The CDR3 nucleotides are TGTGCCAGCAGCTCTAACGGACTAGCGGTCAATGAGCAGTTCTTC. It is translated as CASSSNGLAVNEQFF. The rearrangement links TRBV11-1 to TRBJ2-1; 10 positions match TRBD2. CDR1 is SGHAT and CDR2 is FQDESV in the germline V gene (reference sequence). V lost 4 bases, J lost 6 bases, and 6 bases stayed unmatched. This CDR3 contains 15 residues.

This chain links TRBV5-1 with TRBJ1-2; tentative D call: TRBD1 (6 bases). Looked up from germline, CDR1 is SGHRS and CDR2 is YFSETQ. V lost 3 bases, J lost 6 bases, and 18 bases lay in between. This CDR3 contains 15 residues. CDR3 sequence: CASSSSGGPANGYTF. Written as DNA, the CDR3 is TGCGCCAGCAGCTCCTCCGGGGGGCCGGCAAATGGCTACACCTTC.